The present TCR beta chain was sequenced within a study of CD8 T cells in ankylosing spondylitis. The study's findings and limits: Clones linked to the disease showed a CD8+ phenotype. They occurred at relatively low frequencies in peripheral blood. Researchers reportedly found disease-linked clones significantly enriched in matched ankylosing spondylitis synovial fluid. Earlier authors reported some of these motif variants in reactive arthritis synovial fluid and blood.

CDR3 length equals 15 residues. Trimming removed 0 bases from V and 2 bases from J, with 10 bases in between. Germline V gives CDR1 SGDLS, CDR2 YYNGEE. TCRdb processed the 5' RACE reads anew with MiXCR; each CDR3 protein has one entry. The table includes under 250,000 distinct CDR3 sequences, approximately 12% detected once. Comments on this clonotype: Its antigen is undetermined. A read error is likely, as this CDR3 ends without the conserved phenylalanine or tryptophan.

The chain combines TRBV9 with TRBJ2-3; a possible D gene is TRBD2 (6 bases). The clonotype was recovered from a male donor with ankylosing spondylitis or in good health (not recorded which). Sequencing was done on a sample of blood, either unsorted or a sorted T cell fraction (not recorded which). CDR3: CASSVDGGATDTQYL. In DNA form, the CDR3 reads TGTGCCAGCAGCGTAGACGGGGGTGCCACAGATACGCAGTATTTG.